This T cell receptor (beta chain) is drawn from a study of cytomegalovirus exposure and HLA in healthy donors. This clone occurred once. The CDR3 is 16 residues long. Germline loops: CDR1 SGHNT, CDR2 YYREEE (reference sequence). V was cut by 6 bases and J by 2 bases, with 18 bases left in between. This PCR relied on a set of 60 Vbeta primers and 13 Jbeta primers. Data came from immunoSEQ multiplex PCR; TCRdb stores just in-frame clones and leaves some out. Of approximately 110,000 clones listed, about 80% are singletons. This chain links TRBV5-4 with TRBJ1-3, with a possible D match to TRBD1 (6 bases). The sequenced sample consisted of PBMCs. This sequence was found in a man over 45 in good health and CMV-seropositive. CDR3 residues: CASTNQNRDTGNTIYF. The CDR3 bases are TGTGCCAGCACCAACCAAAACAGGGACACTGGAAACACCATATATTTT.